This T cell receptor (beta chain) was found in a study of vaccination effects on CD4 cells after COVID-19. Study at large: As their vaccination, participants received two doses of either BNT162b2 or mRNA-1273.

As for this clone: What it binds is not known.

Repertoires were generated with immunoSEQ multiplex PCR, while TCRdb's copy carries only in-frame clones and drops some. The profile covers some 68,000 clones, with approximately 72% appearing a single time and roughly 4% taken by the ten largest. Study-wide results and limits: Both infection-induced and vaccine-induced clones contracted markedly at late post-vaccination timepoints. Few convalescent patients and no early post-infection timepoints were included in the study.

Antigen-specific CD4+ T cells were expanded (with viral peptide pools) by the ViraFEST assay ahead of sequencing. Investigators separated out CD4+ T cells once more than nine days of culture had passed. People in the vaccine group had not been infected with SARS-CoV-2 before, and their nucleocapsid antibodies were negative. Every well got 1.5 million to 2.5 million PBMC, which were grown with about 9.9 IU/ml IL-2 and about 9.2 ug/ml peptides. This receptor was taken from a human donor who received a COVID-19 vaccine. This specimen consisted of CD4+ T cells from PBMCs cultured with HCoV-OC43 spike peptides, obtained before COVID-19 vaccination. Stated subset: HCoV-OC43 spike overlapping peptide pool stimulation.

The CDR3 is CATGEQGGKLFF. The CDR3 coding sequence is TGTGCCACCGGCGAACAGGGGGGAAAACTGTTTTTT. The chain has TRBV24-1 and TRBJ1-4, with 8 nucleotides matching TRBD1. J gave up 10 bases and V 9 bases, and 6 bases lay outside the gene matches. Germline V CDR1 and CDR2: KGHDR, SFDVKD. This CDR3 is built from 12 residues.